The sequence of this T cell receptor beta chain was determined in a study of T-cell memory formation after mild COVID-19. This CDR3 comprises 12 residues. Trimming left V 4 bases short and J 11 bases short, with 13 bases between. The germline CDR1 and CDR2 sequences are SGHRS and YFSETQ. Findings of the study overall: There was a balanced CD4/CD8 profile in clones contracting day 15 to 85, and later expanders leaned CD4+.

Constant-segment primers were used for 5'RACE, and the resulting TCR alpha and TCR beta cDNA libraries carried sample barcodes and UMIs. Each CDR3 protein is one row after TCRdb ran MiXCR on the 5' RACE reads. The top ten hold roughly a fifth of the sample, which has over 300,000 distinct CDR3 sequences, around 20% seen once. In the case of this clonotype: Its antigen remains unknown.

The chain has TRBV5-1 and TRBJ1-3; D is unresolved. This clonotype originated in a man aged 18 to 35 who had mild COVID-19 (a few samples of this study predate the infection). Cell type and time point are not known. The specimen was PBMCs or a T cell subset sorted from them (not recorded which). CDR3 coding DNA: TGCGCCAGCAGCCCCTGGGGTCGATCCATATATTTT. It encodes CASSPWGRSIYF.